The T cell receptor (beta chain) described here comes from a study of blood T cell repertoires in COVID-19. Overall study context: Spain, Italy and the United States supplied samples that represented acute and convalescent COVID-19. PBMCs, B-cell-depleted T cells, or T cells provided the cDNA or gDNA that made up the material.

The V end lost 6 bases, the J end lost 6 bases, and 12 bases lay between the germline ends. The CDR3 runs to 11 residues. Germline loops: CDR1 SQVTM, CDR2 ANQGSEA. Authors' analysis steps: Amplification from reference gene primers served as the basis for estimated nucleated cell counts. Assay used: immunoSEQ multiplex PCR; TCRdb lists only in-frame clones, some missing. D and trimming were read from the DNA, whereas the V and J calls and clone size are those reported in that table. The sample has about 180,000 clones, approximately 89% seen once; the top ten hold more than 3.5%. The sample taken for sequencing was peripheral blood. The V call is TRBV29-1, the J call TRBJ2-7, with D possibly being TRBD2 (6 bases). The source is a woman aged 25 to 45 with acute or convalescent COVID-19. The CDR3 bases are TGCAGCGTCCCCGGGGGTCGCGAGCAGTACTTC. Protein: CSVPGGREQYF.